The entry below gives a single T cell receptor beta chain sequence along with its context. It has no known antigen specificity. Per-nucleotide qualities are absent, and no much larger clonotype sits a single base away. These data come from a study of shared clonotypes between healthy human individuals (dated by TCRdb to 2020 to 2021). Notes on the research overall: A couple of women and three men aged 18 to 49 years were included in the cohort. For each donor, three plates each were used for CD4 naive and CD4 memory, two plates were used for CD8 naive, and one plate was used for CD8 memory. To estimate repertoire size and how much clonotypes are shared between individuals, the study performed deep sequencing of blood TCR repertoires from five healthy adults. Different laboratories and diverse techniques were used to prepare libraries and sequence TCR repertoires, to increase sequencing depth and limit assay-specific biases. Between about 0.94 and 8.9 billion PBMCs per donor were obtained by leukapheresis.

Study-wide findings and limitations: Across several donors, about 4.5% of naive CD4, roughly 3.4% of naive CD8, 2.3% of memory CD4, and over 0.35% of memory CD8 clonotypes were shared. Estimated clonotype richness was generally larger for naive than for memory subsets. Sampling was limited to blood, and TCR repertoires in tissue likely differ from TCR repertoires in blood. Compared with non-shared clonotypes, clonotypes shared by all four sorted-subset donors had higher generation probabilities. Pairwise subsampling led to the expectation that sequencing depth would affect the degree of clonotype sharing among donors. The small number of donors limited the genetic and exposure-history diversity represented. Incomplete sequencing was indicated by rarefaction of sorted-subset datasets, despite the large sequencing depth.

CDR1 and CDR2, per the germline V gene, are MNHNS and SASEGT. The junction shows trimming of 1 base on V and 9 bases on J, plus 13 bases between the germline ends. The CDR3, from cysteine to phenylalanine, totals 14 residues. The read is trimmed to its CDR3 DNA, 42 bases read in frame from base 1. Using the deep immunoSEQ assay, multiplex PCR amplified TCR CDR3 regions from genomic DNA. Genomic DNA extracted from each cell subset was distributed evenly over all wells of several immunoSEQ 96-well plates, and each plate served as one replicate. For sorted subsets, 150 to 200 ng genomic DNA, equal to tens of thousands of T cell genomes, was loaded into each replicate PCR. The purified libraries were quantified using a Qubit 3.0 fluorometer, sized with a Bioanalyzer 2100, and then quantified again using the KAPA Library Quantification kit. Every immunoSEQ 96-well plate was sequenced on a dedicated single-read 150-cycle Illumina NextSeq 550 flow cell. As for the original processing: Because the immunoSEQ output included only junctional sequences and no quality scores, the filtering could not be the same as the filtering used for full-length reads. To assign V/J genes and CDR3, sequences were annotated using PyIR, a Python wrapper for IgBLAST v1.9, with IMGT germline references. Reads with weak V/J assignments (E-value above 1e-6), missing CDR3, stop codons, out-of-frame junctions, or ambiguous translated residues were removed. V3J clonotypes were defined by identical inferred V gene, J gene, and CDR3 amino acid sequence. Percentage overlap between repertoires was calculated by dividing the number of shared unique clonotypes by the size of the smaller repertoire. Richness of each repertoire was evaluated using RTK rarefaction, the Chao1 estimator, and Recon v2.1 estimates of unobserved clonotypes. Generation probabilities were computed with OLGA for all TCRbeta clonotypes obtained by the gDNA method from a handful of donors. This immuneACCESS table, as held by TCRdb, lists in-frame sequences with V and J called but not all clones. Of the missing ones, under half trace to an unresolved V gene in checked studies; the others have no known cause. The V and J calls and the clone size are those of that table, but D and trimming were determined from the DNA. For this sample the table gives 1,400,000 or so clones, of which approximately 98.5% were detected only once. The ten top clones hold about 0.4% of the sample.

Healthy HIV-negative adults with no recently reported acute infections or vaccinations were included as donors. Every donor was a Caucasian adult living in Nashville, Tennessee, USA. CD4+ T cells were enriched by magnetic negative selection; naive cells were then positively selected on CD45RA, and the negative fraction formed the memory subset. Blood was obtained by leukapheresis, after which PBMCs were separated by Ficoll-Histopaque density gradient centrifugation and cryopreserved in liquid nitrogen vapor phase. Analytical flow cytometry was used to check the purity and quantity of each magnetically sorted T cell population. Genomic DNA was isolated from every sorted fraction and measured by UV absorbance on a Nanodrop 2000c.

The chain is assembled from TRBV6-1 and TRBJ2-1; the D gene is not confidently resolved. The sample consisted of naive CD4+ T cells sorted from blood. Reading the label with the study, this specimen's cell subset or site is: CD45RA+ positively selected. The sequence was obtained from a man younger than 45 in good health. The DNA sequence follows: TGTGCCAGCAGTGAAGGACGGAGCAACTCTGAGCAGTTCTTC. This encodes CASSEGRSNSEQFF.